The clone carrying this T cell receptor (beta chain) was seen at least ten times. The data were obtained in a study of T cells in Graves' hyperthyroidism and ophthalmopathy. Amplified TCR beta CDR3 regions came from RNA transcripts. The HTBI primer set drove a first-round RT-PCR of the TCR CDR3. MiXCR, applied by TCRdb to the multiplex PCR reads, yields one record per CDR3 protein. Here the sample spans fewer than 450,000 distinct CDR3 sequences, 17% being singletons. Trimming shortened V by 7 bases and J by 6 bases, and 15 bases separated the two germline ends. The length of the CDR3 is 13 residues. The receptor was isolated from a woman in her thirties with Graves' hyperthyroidism that later progressed to Graves' ophthalmopathy. The V call is TRBV12-3 or TRBV12-4, the J call TRBJ1-2, with D possibly TRBD1 on 6 matching bases. The sequenced material came from blood. The CDR3, as DNA: TGTGCCAGCACCACCCACAGGGTGGATGGCTACACCTTC. Its protein product is CASTTHRVDGYTF.